The next 30 T cell receptor beta chains were all read from a single sample in a study of shared clonotypes between healthy human individuals (dated by TCRdb to between 2020 and 2021). Library generation was performed with the immunoSEQ multiplex PCR assay. The source is immuneACCESS, and TCRdb retained only in-frame sequences with V and J called. Part of the clones is not carried over; for the studies checked, unresolved V genes explain less than half of this, and the remainder is unexplained. The sample data list about 800,000 clones, and 90% to 97% of these were observed just once. The ten largest account for under 0.3% of the sample. CD8 naive samples consisted of CD45RO-negative cells that were positively selected for CCR7, yielding a CD45RA+CCR7+ population without TemRA cells. Sequences were obtained from naive CD8+ T cells sorted from blood. The cell subset or site label, as the study defines it: CD45RA+CCR7+. The source of these receptors is a man aged 25 to 40 in good health.

CDR3 sequence: CSVELAGPRPQDDTDTQYF. Written as DNA, the CDR3 is TGCAGCGTTGAGTTGGCGGGCCCCCGTCCACAAGATGACACAGATACGCAGTATTTT. The V gene is TRBV29-1, the J gene TRBJ2-3; tentatively, D is TRBD2 (5 bases). The CDR3 has 19 amino acids. Germline loops: CDR1 SQVTM, CDR2 ANQGSEA. Trimming removed 3 bases at V and 2 bases at J, with 27 bases between.

This clone showed up just once. The gene calls are TRBV6-5 and TRBJ1-2, with 9 bases aligning to TRBD1. Trimming at V came to 2 bases and at J to 0 bases, leaving 4 bases not matched to a gene. CDR3 length: 16 residues. Germline lookup yields CDR1 MNHEY and CDR2 SVGAGI. The CDR3 coding sequence is TGTGCCAGCAGTTACGCAACAGGGGGCGCTAACTATGGCTACACCTTC. Residues: CASSYATGGANYGYTF.

The CDR3 bases are TGCAGCGCCGTGTTTGGCCCATTAAACATTCAGTACTTC. Protein: CSAVFGPLNIQYF. The chain is built from TRBV29-1 and TRBJ2-4; no reliable D call. V was shortened by 7 bases and J by 6 bases, with 16 bases between the two germline ends. The CDR3 is made up of 13 amino acids. Germline V lookup: CDR1 SQVTM, CDR2 ANQGSEA.

The gene calls are TRBV28 and TRBJ2-5; D not certain. There are 12 residues in the CDR3. The germline V and J ends were trimmed by 3 bases and 4 bases, with 6 bases remaining between them. CDR1 and CDR2 from the germline V gene are MDHEN and SYDVKM. CDR3 DNA: TGTGCCAGCAGTTTCACCCCAGAGACCCAGTACTTC. Its protein product is CASSFTPETQYF.

V usage is TRBV5-6 and J usage is TRBJ2-7, with D perhaps matching TRBD1 (5 bases). From germline, CDR1 is SGHDT and CDR2 YYEEEE. This CDR3 contains 14 residues. V shed 4 bases and J shed 4 bases, with 15 bases lying between them. The CDR3 nucleotides read TGTGCCAGCAGCCCCCAAGGGGATACATACGAGCAGTACTTC. It is translated as CASSPQGDTYEQYF.

The CDR3 DNA is TGTGCCAGCAGCCCCCGGGACAAATGGCAAGAGACCCAGTACTTC. Translated: CASSPRDKWQETQYF. The chain is built from TRBV7-9 and TRBJ2-5; TRBD1 might be the D (6 bases). The V gene lost 5 bases and the J gene lost 2 bases, with 15 bases spanning the gap. Germline lookup yields CDR1 SEHNR and CDR2 FQNEAQ (reference sequence). The CDR3 loop spans 15 amino acids.

The genes are TRBV14 and TRBJ2-1; 9 nucleotides match TRBD2. CDR3 size: 20 residues. Germline V lookup: CDR1 SGHDN, CDR2 FVKESK. V was pared by 0 bases and J by 3 bases, with 15 bases of the junction left unmatched. CDR3 DNA sequence: TGTGCCAGCAGCCAAGATCGCCTAGCGGGGTCTATGGTGGTCTACAATGAGCAGTTCTTC. It is translated as CASSQDRLAGSMVVYNEQFF.

V usage is TRBV19 and J usage is TRBJ2-7; 10 bases fit TRBD1. CDR1 and CDR2 from the germline V gene are LNHDA and SQIVND (reference sequence). The CDR3 extends over 15 amino acids. The V gene end was trimmed by 3 bases and the J gene end by 3 bases; junction bases not matched to a gene: 5. Here the CDR3 DNA reads TGTGCCAGTAGTATCTCCGGGACAGGGGTCTACGAGCAGTACTTC. It encodes CASSISGTGVYEQYF. Drawing the rest from reference TRBV19 and TRBJ2-7, the complete variable domain is DGGITQSPKYLFRKEGQNVTLSCEQNLNHDAMYWYRQDPGQGLRLIYYSQIVNDFQKGDIAEGYSVSREKKESFPLTVTSAQKNPTAFYLCASSISGTGVYEQYFGPGTRLTVT.

The chain employs TRBV29-1 and TRBJ2-1, with D possibly called TRBD1 or TRBD2 (6 bases each). Trimming took 4 bases from V and 4 from J, leaving 29 bases between them. The CDR3 totals 19 residues. In germline, CDR1 is SQVTM, CDR2 ANQGSEA. The CDR3 nucleotides read TGCAGCGTTGGGGGGGCGCTTCTGACATCGGGACTGCCGTACAATGAGCAGTTCTTC. It specifies CSVGGALLTSGLPYNEQFF.

V usage is TRBV6-5 and J usage is TRBJ2-2; the D gene is possibly TRBD2 (5 bases). V shed 2 bases and J shed 6 bases, with 7 bases lying between them. Germline V gene sequence: CDR1 MNHEY, CDR2 SVGAGI. The CDR3 has 13 residues. The CDR3 DNA reads as TGTGCCAGCAGTTACACGGAGGCCGGGGAGCTGTTTTTT. Its protein is CASSYTEAGELFF.

The rearrangement joins TRBV2 to TRBJ2-5; D not resolved. Trimming left V 6 bases short and J 3 bases short, with 5 bases between. Germline lookup yields CDR1 SNHLY and CDR2 FYNNEI. The CDR3 runs 11 residues. CDR3 region: CASRIEETQYF. The CDR3 DNA follows: TGTGCCAGCAGGATTGAAGAGACCCAGTACTTC.

A few counts support this clone. This chain uses TRBV6-1 with TRBJ2-2; the match to TRBD1 covers 9 bases. V lost 4 bases to trimming and J lost 4 bases; unmatched junction nucleotides: 16. The CDR3 has 19 amino acids. Germline V lookup: CDR1 MNHNS, CDR2 SASEGT. The CDR3 region is CASSGWSYGQGLGTGELFF. The DNA of the CDR3 is TGTGCCAGCAGTGGCTGGTCGTATGGACAGGGGCTTGGCACCGGGGAGCTGTTTTTT.

The chain is built from TRBV7-9 and TRBJ1-4; 7 nucleotides agree with TRBD1. V was clipped by 5 bases and J by 0 bases; unmatched bases: 9. Germline CDR1 reads SEHNR; CDR2 reads FQNEAQ (reference sequence). The CDR3 length is 17 residues. The CDR3: CASSPQTGYATNEKLFF. CDR3 coding DNA: TGTGCCAGCAGCCCCCAGACAGGGTATGCAACTAATGAAAAACTGTTTTTT.

The chain couples TRBV29-1 to TRBJ2-7; possibly TRBD2 for D (5 bases). The V and J ends lost 2 bases and 9 bases respectively, with 14 bases between them. CDR3 length: 12 amino acids. Germline CDR1 reads SQVTM; CDR2 reads ANQGSEA. The CDR3 loop is CSVELTESGQYF. In DNA form, the CDR3 reads TGCAGCGTTGAATTGACCGAAAGCGGGCAGTACTTC.

The chain uses TRBV7-9 and TRBJ2-7, with 13 positions matching TRBD2. Germline lookup yields CDR1 SEHNR and CDR2 FQNEAQ (reference sequence). V shed 8 bases and J 5 bases; nucleotides not matched to a gene: 9. This CDR3 is 15 amino acids long. The CDR3 loop reads CASRTSGGPRDEQYF. CDR3 DNA sequence: TGTGCCAGCCGGACTAGCGGGGGCCCTCGGGACGAGCAGTACTTC.

Only one count was recorded for this clone. The chain links TRBV11-2 to TRBJ2-7; 7 bases align to TRBD1. V gave up 5 bases and J gave up 0 bases; unmatched junction bases: 1. Per the germline V gene, CDR1 is SGHAT and CDR2 is FQNNGV. The CDR3 is 13 residues long. The CDR3 here is CASSRTGSYEQYF. The CDR3 DNA is TGTGCCAGCAGCCGGACAGGCTCCTACGAGCAGTACTTC.

The V gene is TRBV14, the J gene TRBJ2-1; D not resolved. This CDR3 spans 17 amino acids. V was trimmed by 2 bases and J by 5 bases, leaving 19 bases between them. CDR1 SGHDN and CDR2 FVKESK come from the germline V gene. CDR3 coding DNA: TGTGCCAGCAGCCAAAAGGGTTTAATAGAAGGTAACAATGAGCAGTTCTTC. Protein sequence: CASSQKGLIEGNNEQFF.

The chain links TRBV25-1 to TRBJ1-1; D gene uncertain. With 6 bases removed from V and 1 base from J, the gap between germline ends came to 3 bases. CDR1 is MGHDK, CDR2 SYGVNS, per germline. The CDR3 runs 11 residues. The CDR3 sequence: CASRWNTEAFF. The CDR3 DNA is TGTGCCAGCAGATGGAACACTGAAGCTTTCTTT.

The V gene is TRBV11-2, the J gene TRBJ2-7; TRBD2 is a possible D gene (6 bases). The germline V and J ends were trimmed by 5 bases and 0 bases, with 20 bases remaining between them. Germline-derived CDR1 and CDR2 are SGHAT and FQNNGV. CDR3 length: 17 amino acids. CDR3 sequence reads: CASSLPWGDASSYEQYF. The CDR3, as DNA: TGTGCCAGCAGCCTACCCTGGGGGGACGCCAGCTCCTACGAGCAGTACTTC.

V is TRBV4-1 and J is TRBJ2-1; D is possibly TRBD1 or TRBD2 (5 bases each). V was cut by 5 bases and J by 5 bases, with 19 bases left in between. From germline, CDR1 is MGHRA and CDR2 YSYEKL. There are 16 residues in the CDR3. CDR3 sequence: CASSEREGRLHNEQFF. The CDR3 DNA reads TGCGCCAGCAGCGAAAGAGAGGGGCGACTTCACAATGAGCAGTTCTTC.

The V gene is TRBV9, the J gene TRBJ2-1; 9 bases are shared with TRBD2. CDR1 and CDR2 (germline): SGDLS, YYNGEE. The junction had 6 bases not matched to a gene; V was cut back by 3 bases and J by 5 bases. This CDR3 has 15 amino acids. DNA for the CDR3: TGTGCCAGCAGCGCCGGACTAGCGATTAACAATGAGCAGTTCTTC. Translating it yields CASSAGLAINNEQFF.

V is TRBV7-6 and J is TRBJ2-7; possible D gene TRBD1, 5 bases. Germline V gene data show CDR1 as SGHVS and CDR2 as FNYEAQ. The CDR3 extends over 13 amino acids. Trimming left V 5 bases short and J 0 bases short, with 8 bases between. The CDR3 coding sequence is TGTGCCAGCAGCACACAGGACTCCTACGAGCAGTACTTC. It specifies CASSTQDSYEQYF.

The chain uses TRBV27 and TRBJ2-3, with 9 bases lining up with TRBD2. The CDR3 runs 16 residues. The germline V gene encodes CDR1 MNHEY and CDR2 SMNVEV (reference sequence). Trimming cost V 3 bases and J 6 bases; bases outside gene matches: 10. CDR3 in amino acids: CASSLLAGPLVDTQYF. DNA for the CDR3: TGTGCCAGCAGTTTGCTAGCGGGACCCCTGGTGGATACGCAGTATTTT.

In this sample, this clone turned up once. The chain is built from TRBV28 and TRBJ1-1; TRBD1 matches 7 bases. V shed 4 bases, J shed 6 bases, and the junction held 11 bases outside the gene matches. The CDR3 is 15 amino acids. Germline V gives CDR1 MDHEN, CDR2 SYDVKM. The CDR3 loop is CASSSYHRGSSEAFF. The CDR3, as DNA: TGTGCCAGCAGTTCTTACCACAGGGGATCTTCTGAAGCTTTCTTT.

The chain employs TRBV29-1 and TRBJ2-1; D remains ambiguous. V lost 3 bases and J 4 bases, leaving 10 bases between the germline ends. Germline V lookup: CDR1 SQVTM, CDR2 ANQGSEA. The CDR3 runs to 13 residues. The CDR3 region has the DNA TGCAGCGTTGAGGAGTGGGATTACAATGAGCAGTTCTTC. Encoded protein: CSVEEWDYNEQFF.

This chain joins TRBV11-2 and TRBJ2-4; D unclear. From germline, CDR1 is SGHAT and CDR2 FQNNGV. V shed 5 bases and J shed 9 bases, with 8 bases lying between them. This CDR3 region has 11 residues. CDR3 DNA: TGTGCCAGCAGCCCCCCAGGCATTCAGTACTTC. Translation gives CASSPPGIQYF.

V gene TRBV7-2 combines with J gene TRBJ2-7; 8 bases are a match to TRBD1. CDR1 and CDR2 from the germline V gene are SGHTA and FQGNSA. The CDR3 extends over 15 amino acids. V lost 5 bases to trimming and J lost 3 bases; unmatched junction nucleotides: 9. The CDR3 loop is CASSGWTGSIYEQYF. The CDR3 nucleotides read TGTGCCAGCAGCGGATGGACAGGGAGTATCTACGAGCAGTACTTC.

This clone was observed once. The chain couples TRBV27 to TRBJ2-2; possibly TRBD2 for D (5 bases). V was shortened by 8 bases and J by 13 bases, with 14 bases between the two germline ends. Germline CDR1 reads MNHEY; CDR2 reads SMNVEV (reference sequence). The CDR3 totals 11 residues. DNA for the CDR3: TGTGCCAGCCTAGCCCCTTTCGGGCTGTTTTTT. The encoded protein is CASLAPFGLFF.

J is TRBJ2-2 and V is TRBV9, with TRBD1 matching over 7 bases. Per the germline V gene, CDR1 is SGDLS and CDR2 is YYNGEE. The CDR3 extends over 14 amino acids. The J segment lost 5 bases and the V segment lost 4 bases, leaving 5 bases of the junction unmatched. The CDR3 DNA sequence: TGTGCCAGCAGCAGGGGGCGTGGGACCGGGGAGCTGTTTTTT. Protein sequence: CASSRGRGTGELFF. Looking up the rest from reference TRBV9 and TRBJ2-2 gives the full variable domain: DSGVTQTPKHLITATGQRVTLRCSPRSGDLSVYWYQQSLDQGLQFLIQYYNGEERAKGNILERFSAQQFPDLHSELNLSSLELGDSALYFCASSRGRGTGELFFGEGSRLTVL.

V gene TRBV5-1 combines with J gene TRBJ2-7; TRBD1 matches 7 bases. V lost 7 bases to trimming and J lost 0 bases; unmatched junction nucleotides: 7. Per germline, CDR1 SGHRS and CDR2 YFSETQ. CDR3 length: 14 residues. In DNA form, the CDR3 reads TGCGCCAGCCACCCTGGGGACAGCTCCTACGAGCAGTACTTC. Its translation is CASHPGDSSYEQYF.